This entry is about one T cell receptor (beta chain). The data were obtained in a study of shared T cell receptors in the human thymus. Sequencing was performed with immunoSEQ multiplex PCR; in TCRdb, only in-frame clones are kept and a portion is missing. The repertoire holds hundreds of thousands of clones, roughly 88% seen once, with 0.0095% to 0.011% in the top ten. The sample also formed part of further work on human thymus T cells. That work contributes: Obtained as resections during corrective heart surgery, the thymus tissue was then studied. Related research described strongly overlapping thymic repertoires in unrelated people.

The TCR sequence derives from a boy less than two years old with a congenital heart defect. Source material: thymocytes.

CDR3 amino acids: CASSPGLAGGEGTGELFF. DNA of the CDR3: TGTGCCAGCAGCCCGGGACTAGCGGGAGGCGAAGGCACCGGGGAGCTGTTTTTT. The rearrangement uses TRBV7-9 and TRBJ2-2; 15 bases line up with TRBD2. CDR3 size: 18 residues. Germline V gene sequence: CDR1 SEHNR, CDR2 FQNEAQ (reference sequence). V shed 5 bases, J shed 4 bases, and the junction held 8 bases outside the gene matches.